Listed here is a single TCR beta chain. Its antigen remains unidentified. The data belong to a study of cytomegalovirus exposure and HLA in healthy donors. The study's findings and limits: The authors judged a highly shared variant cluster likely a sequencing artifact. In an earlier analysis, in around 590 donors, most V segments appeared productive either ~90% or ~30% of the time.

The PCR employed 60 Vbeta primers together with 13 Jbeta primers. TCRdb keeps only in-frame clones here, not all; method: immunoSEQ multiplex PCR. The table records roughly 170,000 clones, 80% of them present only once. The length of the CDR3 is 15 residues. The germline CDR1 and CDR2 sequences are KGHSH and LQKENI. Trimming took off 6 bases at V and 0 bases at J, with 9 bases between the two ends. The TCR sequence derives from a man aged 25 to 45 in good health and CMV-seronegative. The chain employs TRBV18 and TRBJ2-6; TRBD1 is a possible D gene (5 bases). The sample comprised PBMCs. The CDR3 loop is CASSGQTSGANVLTF. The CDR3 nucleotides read TGTGCCAGCTCTGGACAAACCTCTGGGGCCAACGTCCTGACTTTC.